Presented here are 29 T cell receptor beta chains from one specimen sequenced in a study of neoadjuvant anti-PD-1 for oral cavity cancer. Described time point: after neoadjuvant nivolumab, at surgical resection. Assay used: immunoSEQ multiplex PCR; TCRdb lists only in-frame clones, some missing. The profile shows about 15,000 clones, roughly 35% of them singletons. The sample here was tumor tissue, taken after nivolumab (anti-PD-1) treatment. The receptors were gathered from a person aged 40 to 85 with oral cavity squamous cell carcinoma.

This clone showed up just a few times. This chain connects TRBV5-1 to TRBJ2-1, with D possibly matching TRBD2 (7 bases). Looked up from germline, CDR1 is SGHRS and CDR2 is YFSETQ. This CDR3 spans 16 amino acids. V was clipped by 4 bases and J by 7 bases, with 21 bases between them. As DNA, the CDR3 is TGCGCCAGCAGCCCCTTAGGGGGGGCTGGTCGTAATGAGCAGTTCTTC. It encodes CASSPLGGAGRNEQFF.

A few counts support this clone. The chain couples TRBV18 to TRBJ2-5; 7 bases are shared with TRBD2. Germline V gene lookup returns CDR1 KGHSH and CDR2 LQKENI. The ends lost 3 bases at V and 3 bases at J; junction bases unmatched: 7. The CDR3 covers 15 residues. This CDR3 reads CASSPLSGGEETQYF. For the CDR3, the DNA is TGTGCCAGCTCACCTCTGTCGGGGGGAGAAGAGACCCAGTACTTC.

A few counts support this clone. V is TRBV6-1 and J is TRBJ1-4, with TRBD1 matching over 7 bases. Trimming at V came to 0 bases and at J to 6 bases, leaving 4 bases not matched to a gene. There are 15 residues in the CDR3. Germline V CDR1 and CDR2: MNHNS, SASEGT. The CDR3 sequence: CASSEASGGYEKLFF. CDR3 coding DNA: TGTGCCAGCAGTGAAGCGTCAGGGGGGTATGAAAAACTGTTTTTT.

This chain links TRBV4-3 with TRBJ2-7; D is unclear. The CDR3 loop spans 14 amino acids. Germline-derived CDR1 and CDR2 are LGHNA and YSLEER. V gave up 1 base and J gave up 0 bases, with 7 bases separating them. CDR3 nucleotides: TGCGCCAGCAGCCAAGGCAGGCTCTCCTACGAGCAGTACTTC. Its translation: CASSQGRLSYEQYF.

The V gene is TRBV11-2, the J gene TRBJ2-5; tentatively, D is TRBD1 (6 bases). Germline values: CDR1 SGHAT, CDR2 FQNNGV. The CDR3 loop spans 16 amino acids. The ends were cut back, 1 base at V and 0 bases at J, with 12 bases in the middle. The CDR3 loop reads CASSLGGQKYQETQYF. The CDR3 coding sequence is TGTGCCAGCAGCTTAGGCGGACAGAAGTACCAAGAGACCCAGTACTTC.

There are a few counts of this clone. J is TRBJ2-7 and V is TRBV9; D is ambiguous. This CDR3 region has 15 residues. In germline, CDR1 is SGDLS, CDR2 YYNGEE. V lost 0 bases and J 3 bases, leaving 13 bases between the germline ends. The CDR3 is CASSVEAATHYEQYF. The DNA for the CDR3 is TGTGCCAGCAGCGTAGAGGCAGCAACCCACTACGAGCAGTACTTC.

V and J are TRBV2 and TRBJ1-6; 8 nucleotides line up with TRBD1. Germline V lookup: CDR1 SNHLY, CDR2 FYNNEI. CDR3 length: 14 amino acids. The trim removed 6 bases at V and 8 bases at J, leaving 6 bases unmatched. The CDR3 is CASSLDRVDSPLHF. The CDR3 DNA sequence: TGTGCCAGCAGCCTGGACAGGGTGGATTCACCCCTCCACTTT.

This clone was seen more than once but under ten times. This chain connects TRBV28 to TRBJ1-5; D may be TRBD1 (6 bases). Germline lookup yields CDR1 MDHEN and CDR2 SYDVKM. Trimming took 2 bases from V and 7 from J, leaving 9 bases between them. This CDR3 contains 13 residues. CDR3 in DNA: TGTGCCAGCAGTTTAAGGGGGAGGCAGCCCCAGCATTTT. Its protein product is CASSLRGRQPQHF. Drawing the rest from reference TRBV28 and TRBJ1-5, the complete variable domain is DVKVTQSSRYLVKRTGEKVFLECVQDMDHENMFWYRQDPGLGLRLIYFSYDVKMKEKGDIPEGYSVSREKKERFSLILESASTNQTSMYLCASSLRGRQPQHFGDGTRLSIL.

The J gene is TRBJ2-7, the V gene TRBV7-2, with 13 nucleotides matching TRBD2. There are 17 residues in the CDR3. V gave up 1 base and J gave up 3 bases; unmatched junction bases: 6. From germline, CDR1 is SGHTA and CDR2 FQGNSA. The CDR3 here is CASSLETGLAGFYEQYF. CDR3 in DNA: TGTGCCAGCAGCTTAGAGACGGGACTAGCGGGGTTCTACGAGCAGTACTTC.

This clone showed up just a few times. The gene calls are TRBV6-1 and TRBJ2-5; TRBD1 might be the D (6 bases). This CDR3 comprises 13 residues. Trimming shortened V by 4 bases and J by 5 bases, and 11 bases separated the two germline ends. CDR1 is MNHNS, CDR2 SASEGT, per germline. The CDR3 region is CASSGRTAETQYF. The DNA of the CDR3 is TGTGCCAGCAGTGGGAGGACAGCTGAGACCCAGTACTTC.

Within the sample, this clone is medium-sized (0.01 to 0.1%). V and J are TRBV28 and TRBJ1-6; D unclear. The CDR3 totals 14 residues. V was clipped by 5 bases and J by 8 bases, with 13 bases between them. The germline CDR1 and CDR2 sequences are MDHEN and SYDVKM. The CDR3, as DNA: TGTGCCAGCAGTCCGCCCGGTTCAGATTCACCCCTCCACTTT. Its protein product is CASSPPGSDSPLHF.

The chain links TRBV7-2 to TRBJ2-7; TRBD2 might be the D (6 bases). Trimming cost V 1 base and J 2 bases, with 12 bases left between them. The V gene's germline CDR1 is SGHTA and CDR2 FQGNSA. This CDR3 has 15 amino acids. The CDR3 DNA follows: TGTGCCAGCAGCTTAGTTCGGGGGTCCCCCTACGAGCAGTACTTC. This translates into CASSLVRGSPYEQYF.

This sequence joins TRBV6-1 and TRBJ2-7; D call uncertain. V was shortened by 6 bases and J by 4 bases, with 7 bases between the two germline ends. This CDR3 has 11 amino acids. Germline CDR1 MNHNS, CDR2 SASEGT. CDR3 sequence reads: CASRLRYEQYF. The CDR3 DNA sequence: TGTGCCAGCAGGCTCCGGTACGAGCAGTACTTC.

This clone is medium-sized within its sample. The J gene is TRBJ1-1, the V gene TRBV6-1; D not resolved. The CDR3 spans 14 residues. Looked up from germline, CDR1 is MNHNS and CDR2 is SASEGT. Trimming pared 2 bases from V and 0 bases from J, leaving 7 bases between. The CDR3 sequence is CASSELGLNTEAFF. In DNA, the CDR3 is TGTGCCAGCAGTGAACTGGGATTGAACACTGAAGCTTTCTTT.

V is TRBV9 and J is TRBJ2-7, with 7 nucleotides matching TRBD1. Germline assignment: CDR1 SGDLS and CDR2 YYNGEE. V lost 4 bases to trimming and J lost 6 bases; unmatched junction nucleotides: 10. The CDR3 contains 14 residues. CDR3 bases: TGTGCCAGCAGCCCTAGCCACAGGGGTGGCGAGCAGTACTTC. Translation: CASSPSHRGGEQYF.

The chain recombines TRBV29-1 with TRBJ1-1, with no clear D. This CDR3 has 12 residues. Germline V gene sequence: CDR1 SQVTM, CDR2 ANQGSEA. V was pared by 7 bases and J by 3 bases, with 12 bases between. CDR3 region: CSATGRYTEAFF. The DNA for the CDR3 is TGCAGCGCTACGGGCCGATACACTGAAGCTTTCTTT.

This clone is deemed medium-sized. The chain recombines TRBV7-3 with TRBJ2-1; D is perhaps TRBD2 (5 bases). Germline loops: CDR1 SGHTA, CDR2 FQGTGA. The CDR3 length is 14 residues. Trimming took off 0 bases at V and 4 bases at J, with 7 bases between the two ends. CDR3 DNA: TGTGCCAGCAGCTTAACTCCGGGATACAATGAGCAGTTCTTC. It is translated as CASSLTPGYNEQFF.

This clone has only a few counts. The V gene is TRBV21-1, the J gene TRBJ2-3; the DNA was not compared with TRBD2, the D call given in the table. TRBV21-1 corresponds to a pseudogene. There are 15 residues in the CDR3. The CDR3 reads CATAEIAGGHDTQYF. The CDR3 DNA reads as TGTGCCACCGCGGAGATAGCGGGGGGGCACGATACGCAGTATTTT.

This clone occurred once. The rearrangement links TRBV9 to TRBJ1-2, with D possibly TRBD1 on 6 matching bases. The CDR3 is 17 amino acids. The V end lost 0 bases, the J end lost 0 bases, and 15 bases lay between the germline ends. Germline CDR1 SGDLS, CDR2 YYNGEE. The CDR3 DNA is TGTGCCAGCAGCGTAGACAATCGGGGACACCCTAACTATGGCTACACCTTC. Its protein is CASSVDNRGHPNYGYTF.

This rearrangement joins TRBV7-2 to TRBJ2-7; D gene uncertain. V gave up 3 bases and J gave up 1 base, with 10 bases separating them. CDR1 is SGHTA, CDR2 FQGNSA, per germline. This CDR3 has 14 amino acids. This CDR3 reads CASSFYGPSYEQYF. For the CDR3, the DNA is TGTGCCAGCAGCTTCTACGGACCTTCCTACGAGCAGTACTTC.

The chain couples TRBV5-4 to TRBJ2-1; D remains ambiguous. Deletions cut 2 bases from V and 7 bases from J, with 4 bases between. CDR3 length equals 11 residues. Germline CDR1 reads SGHNT; CDR2 reads YYREEE (reference sequence). CDR3 region: CASSLRNEQFF. In DNA, the CDR3 is TGTGCCAGCAGCTTACGGAATGAGCAGTTCTTC. The complete variable domain, with remaining parts taken from reference TRBV5-4 and TRBJ2-1, reads ETGVTQSPTHLIKTRGQQVTLRCSSQSGHNTVSWYQQALGQGPQFIFQYYREEENGRGNFPPRFSGLQFPNYSSELNVNALELDDSALYLCASSLRNEQFFGPGTRLTVL.

This clone was detected ten times or more. V and J are TRBV4-1 and TRBJ1-1, with 7 positions matching TRBD1. Germline loops: CDR1 MGHRA, CDR2 YSYEKL. The J segment lost 3 bases and the V segment lost 4 bases, leaving 8 bases of the junction unmatched. The CDR3 has 15 amino acids. The CDR3 region is CASSPKGTDYTEAFF. The CDR3 region has the DNA TGCGCCAGCAGCCCAAAAGGGACAGATTACACTGAAGCTTTCTTT.

This clone was picked up many times. The chain joins TRBV25-1 to TRBJ2-7; a weak D match, TRBD1 (5 bases). V shed 3 bases and J shed 5 bases, with 11 bases lying between them. The CDR3 runs 13 residues. The germline CDR1 and CDR2 sequences are MGHDK and SYGVNS. The CDR3 sequence: CASSDQGIDEQYF. As DNA, the CDR3 is TGTGCCAGCAGTGACCAGGGTATCGACGAGCAGTACTTC.

This chain connects TRBV27 to TRBJ1-5; TRBD1 is a possible D gene (5 bases). Germline V gene lookup returns CDR1 MNHEY and CDR2 SMNVEV (reference sequence). Trimming left V 2 bases short and J 4 bases short, with 18 bases between. This CDR3 is 17 amino acids long. CDR3 sequence reads: CASSLGAGAGRNQPQHF. The CDR3 DNA reads TGTGCCAGCAGTTTAGGTGCTGGGGCAGGTAGAAATCAGCCCCAGCATTTT.

By its share, this clone is medium-sized (0.01 to 0.1%). The chain joins TRBV5-4 to TRBJ2-1; 9 bases match TRBD1. The CDR3 is 17 amino acids. From germline, CDR1 is SGHNT and CDR2 YYREEE (reference sequence). Trimming cost V 2 bases and J 2 bases; bases outside gene matches: 8. The CDR3 reads CASSFPGDRVTYNEQFF. In DNA form, the CDR3 reads TGTGCCAGCAGCTTCCCGGGGGACAGGGTAACCTACAATGAGCAGTTCTTC.

This chain joins TRBV18 and TRBJ2-7, with D hard to call. The V gene lost 2 bases and the J gene lost 5 bases, with 16 bases spanning the gap. CDR1 KGHSH and CDR2 LQKENI come from the germline V gene. This CDR3 has 15 residues. CDR3 nucleotides: TGTGCCAGCTCACCAGATCCATTTTCGGGCCACGAGCAGTACTTC. Translation gives CASSPDPFSGHEQYF.

V gene TRBV5-4 combines with J gene TRBJ1-3; D is ambiguous. Germline CDR1 is SGHNT and CDR2 is YYREEE (reference sequence). Trimming removed 0 bases from V and 0 bases from J, with 7 bases in between. The CDR3 has 15 residues. The chain's CDR3 is CASSLALNSGNTIYF. CDR3 sequence (DNA): TGTGCCAGCAGCTTGGCACTGAACTCTGGAAACACCATATATTTT.

V usage is TRBV5-1 and J usage is TRBJ2-2; D remains unclear. Germline CDR1 and CDR2: SGHRS and YFSETQ. V shed 1 base and J shed 3 bases, with 10 bases lying between them. The CDR3 is 15 residues long. The CDR3 DNA reads TGCGCCAGCAGCTTGTCTCCACTATACACCGGGGAGCTGTTTTTT. Amino acids: CASSLSPLYTGELFF.

J is TRBJ1-5 and V is TRBV6-5; weak D call: TRBD1 (6 bases). This CDR3 spans 13 amino acids. CDR1 is MNHEY and CDR2 is SVGAGI in the germline V gene. Trimming removed 6 bases from V and 5 bases from J, with 11 bases in between. CDR3 amino acids: CASRPNRDQPQHF. In DNA, the CDR3 is TGTGCCAGCAGGCCGAACAGGGATCAGCCCCAGCATTTT.